Listed below are T cell receptor beta chains from one sample, sequenced in a study of blood T cell repertoires in COVID-19. Produced via immunoSEQ multiplex PCR; TCRdb's table is partial and in-frame only. The sample lists 150,000 to 200,000 clones; approximately 84% were seen once. The material sequenced was PBMCs or T cells enriched from blood (not recorded which). The receptors were sampled from a woman aged 50 to 60 who had recovered from COVID-19. The CDR3 runs from the conserved cysteine through the conserved F or W. The order of the fields is J gene, clone size, V gene, D gene, CDR3 DNA, CDR3 protein. D genes are given only for firm matches. Where a row states a size, it is once, few, many or the class of an expanded clone; other rows omit it.

TRBJ2-1,.,TRBV5-1,TRBD1,TGCGCCAGCAGCTTGGTAGCCGGGACAGGGTACAATGAGCAGTTCTTC,CASSLVAGTGYNEQFF
TRBJ1-2,.,TRBV12-3/TRBV12-4,.,TGTGCCAGCAGTTCCAGGGGTGGCTACACCTTC,CASSSRGGYTF
TRBJ1-6,.,TRBV19,.,TGTGCCAGTAGTATGAGATGGGGCCCTTCACCCCTCCACTTT,CASSMRWGPSPLHF
TRBJ1-6,.,TRBV7-2,.,TGTGCCAGCAGCCAGGGTCAGGGTACACCCCTCCACTTT,CASSQGQGTPLHF
TRBJ2-2,.,TRBV6-5,TRBD1,TGTGCCAGCAGCTGGGACAGACTCACCGGGGAGCTGTTTTTT,CASSWDRLTGELFF
TRBJ1-4,few,TRBV2,.,TGTGCCAGCAGTTTAACAGGGTTTAATGAAAAACTGTTTTTT,CASSLTGFNEKLFF
TRBJ2-6,.,TRBV2,TRBD1,TGTGCCAGCAGTTCAGGGGGAACTGGGGCCAACGTCCTGACTTTC,CASSSGGTGANVLTF
TRBJ1-2,.,TRBV5-1,.,TGCGCCAGCAGCCTGGGGGTCGACAGAAACTATGGCTACACCTTC,CASSLGVDRNYGYTF
TRBJ1-1,.,TRBV5-8,TRBD1,TGTGCCAGCAGCTTGGGCAGGGGGCGAGGCACTGAAGCTTTCTTT,CASSLGRGRGTEAFF
TRBJ1-2,.,TRBV30,.,TGTGCCTGGAGATTCCCCCCAGGGACTGGATCTAGGGGCTACACCTTC,CAWRFPPGTGSRGYTF
TRBJ2-7,.,TRBV27,TRBD1,TGTGCCAGCAGAGACAGGGTCCGGACGTTCGAGCAGTACTTC,CASRDRVRTFEQYF
TRBJ2-7,once,TRBV10-3,TRBD2,TGTGCCATCAGTGTGGGTAGCGGGAGTAGCTCCTACGAGCAGTACTTC,CAISVGSGSSSYEQYF
TRBJ1-6,once,TRBV5-5,.,TGTGCCAGCAGCTCGGGTCCCTATAATTCACCCCTCCACTTT,CASSSGPYNSPLHF
TRBJ2-1,.,TRBV24-1,TRBD2,TGTGCCACCAGTGATCCCGGGACTAGCGGGAACAATGAGCAGTTCTTC,CATSDPGTSGNNEQFF
TRBJ2-7,few,TRBV11-2,.,TGTGCCAGCAGCTTAGCAGGTTACGAGCAGTACTTC,CASSLAGYEQYF
TRBJ2-7,.,TRBV7-2,TRBD2,TGTGCCAGCAGCCCGCCCGTTAGCGGGATACACTACGAGCAGTACTTC,CASSPPVSGIHYEQYF
TRBJ2-7,.,TRBV11-3,TRBD2,TGTGCCAGCAGCTTTTCCGGGACTAGCGAGTACGAGCAGTACTTC,CASSFSGTSEYEQYF
TRBJ1-6,few,TRBV5-6,.,TGTGCCAGCAGCTTCCGGGAAAAAAATTCACCCCTCCACTTT,CASSFREKNSPLHF
TRBJ2-1,few,TRBV28,TRBD2,TGTGCCAGCAGCCCGATGGCTAGCGGGATAGGCAATGAGCAGTTCTTC,CASSPMASGIGNEQFF
TRBJ1-1,.,TRBV7-2,.,TGTGCCAGCAGCCCGAACACAGGGCGCACTGAAGCTTTCTTT,CASSPNTGRTEAFF
TRBJ1-6,.,TRBV28,.,TGTGCCAGCAGTCCCTTCTATCCCCGCCGCCTGAGCTCCTATAATTCACCCCTCCACTTT,CASSPFYPRRLSSYNSPLHF
TRBJ2-1,.,TRBV28,.,TGTGCCAGCAGTTCCAGGGGTGGTAGGGATGAGCAGTTCTTC,CASSSRGGRDEQFF
TRBJ1-1,.,TRBV2,TRBD1,TGTGCCACCACTCTGGGCAGGGGGCACACTGAAGCTTTCTTT,CATTLGRGHTEAFF
TRBJ1-5,.,TRBV19,.,TGTGCCAGTAGTAGTCAAAGCAACCTCCTTAATCAGCCCCAGCATTTT,CASSSQSNLLNQPQHF
TRBJ2-1,.,TRBV30,TRBD2,TGTGCCTGGAGTGTAAGCCGAAGGCCCTTTAGCGGGACCTACAATGAGCAGTTCTTC,CAWSVSRRPFSGTYNEQFF